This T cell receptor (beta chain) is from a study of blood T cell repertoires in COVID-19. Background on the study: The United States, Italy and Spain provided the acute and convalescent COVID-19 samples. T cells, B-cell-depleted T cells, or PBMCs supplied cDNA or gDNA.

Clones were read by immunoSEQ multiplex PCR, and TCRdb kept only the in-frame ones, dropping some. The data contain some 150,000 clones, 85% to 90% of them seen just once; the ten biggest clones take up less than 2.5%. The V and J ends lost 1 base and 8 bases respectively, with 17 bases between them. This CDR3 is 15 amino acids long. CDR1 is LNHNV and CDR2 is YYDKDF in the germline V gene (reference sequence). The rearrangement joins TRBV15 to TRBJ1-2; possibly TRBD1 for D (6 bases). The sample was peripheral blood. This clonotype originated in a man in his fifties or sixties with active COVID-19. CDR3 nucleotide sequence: TGTGCCACCAGCAGAGGGGACATTACTCAAGACGGCTACACCTTC. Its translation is CATSRGDITQDGYTF.